What follows are 9 T cell receptor beta chains derived from one specimen sequenced in a study of tumor-infiltrating lymphocytes in primary liver carcinoma. Researchers generated TCR beta cDNA from about 500 ng of total RNA, relying on a constant-region primer. ARM-PCR, slightly modified, supplied the TCR beta libraries through three nested multiplex PCR rounds. It was with TRBV1-TRBV30 forward primers and a C-beta reverse primer that the first two PCR rounds were run, at 10 cycles each. TCRdb re-analysed the multiplex PCR reads in MiXCR, keeping a single row per CDR3 protein. Here the sample spans roughly 330,000 distinct CDR3 sequences, approximately 64% being singletons. The blood RNA (from unsorted whole blood) was obtained, and germline DNA was also extracted. Source material: peripheral blood. These receptors were taken from a man between 40 and 49 years old with primary liver carcinoma and hepatitis B virus infection.

As for this clonotype: A read error may produce the germline difference seen at one junction end. The CDR3 bases are TGTGTCATCAGGCCGACAGAACAAGAGACCCAGTACTTC. It is translated as CVIRPTEQETQYF. The V gene is TRBV10-3, the J gene TRBJ2-5, with D maybe TRBD1 (5 bases). This CDR3 is built from 13 residues. Looked up from germline, CDR1 is ENHRY and CDR2 is SYGVKD.

Ten or more counts support this clonotype. The chain uses TRBV11-3 and TRBJ2-1; 7 bases are a match to TRBD2. CDR3 size: 16 residues. In germline, CDR1 is SGHNT, CDR2 YENEEA. Unmatched junction bases numbered 10, after V lost 0 bases and J lost 8 bases. CDR3: CASSLDSGGSNDEQFF. The CDR3 bases are TGTGCCAGCAGCTTAGACAGTGGCGGGAGCAATGATGAGCAGTTCTTC. The variable domain in full, completed from reference TRBV11-3 and TRBJ2-1, reads EAGVVQSPRYKIIEKKQPVAFWCNPISGHNTLYWYLQNLGQGPELLIRYENEEAVDDSQLPKDRFSAERLKGVDSTLKIQPAELGDSAVYLCASSLDSGGSNDEQFFGPGTRLTVL.

With respect to this clonotype: A much larger clone differs by one base, so this may be a read error. Given the absence of the conserved phenylalanine or tryptophan at the CDR3 end, a read error is likely. The J gene is TRBJ2-3, the V gene TRBV6-6, with 8 nucleotides matching TRBD2. The germline CDR1 and CDR2 sequences are MNHNY and SVGAGI (reference sequence). After removal of 9 bases from V and 4 bases from J, the junction contained 6 bases not matched to a gene. The length of the CDR3 is 13 residues. The CDR3 protein is CASRLARADTQYS. The CDR3 DNA reads TGTGCCAGTCGACTAGCGAGGGCAGATACGCAGTATTCT.

Concerning this clonotype: The conserved phenylalanine or tryptophan is not found at the CDR3 terminus, so this likely reflects a read error. It is unclear where the CDR3 begins or ends on the DNA, so no DNA is shown, and the CDR3 is as TCRdb lists it. The rearrangement links TRBV12-3 or TRBV12-4 to TRBJ1-1; the table's D call, TRBD1, was not checked against the DNA. The length of the CDR3 is 12 amino acids, counting both ends. CDR3 region: CASSPGGDWGFP.

A single count supports this clonotype. A clone one base away is much larger, so this may be a read error. The gene calls are TRBV14 and TRBJ2-7; D unclear. The CDR3 covers 11 residues. V was clipped by 4 bases and J by 5 bases, with 6 bases between them. Germline loops: CDR1 SGHDN, CDR2 FVKESK. CDR3 sequence (DNA): TGTGCCAGCAGCCGGTCCCACGAGCAGTACTTC. Its protein is CASSRSHEQYF.

Details on this clonotype: One end of the junction is discordant with germline, which a read error may explain. This chain joins TRBV5-8 and TRBJ2-3; 8 bases match TRBD1. This CDR3 contains 15 residues. Germline loops: CDR1 SGHTS, CDR2 YDEGEE. The CDR3 sequence is CASSLSGGSIDTQYF. DNA of the CDR3: TGTGCCAGCAGTTTATCAGGGGGCAGCATAGATACACAGTATTTT.

This sequence joins TRBV11-2 and TRBJ1-1, with 8 bases aligning to TRBD1. In germline, CDR1 is SGHAT, CDR2 FQNNGV. The CDR3 covers 12 residues. The DNA for the CDR3 is TGTGTCTGCAGCCGGCCGGACAGGGAATCTTTCTTT. Amino acid sequence: CVCSRPDRESFF.

This clonotype occurred once. J is TRBJ1-3 and V is TRBV12-3 or TRBV12-4; D is undetermined. Between the trimmed V and J ends, which lost 8 bases and 4 bases, there was a span of 6 bases. The CDR3 is 11 amino acids. CDR3 nucleotides: TGTGCCAGCTCCGTAGGAAACACCATATATTTT. It yields the protein CASSVGNTIYF.

The gene calls are TRBV7-9 and TRBJ2-5, with D perhaps matching TRBD1 or TRBD2 (5 bases each). The CDR3 spans 17 residues. Germline V CDR1 and CDR2: SEHNR, FQNEAQ (reference sequence). The V and J ends lost 6 bases and 0 bases respectively, with 20 bases between them. CDR3 protein: CASRSFGDRGDQETQYF. The CDR3 DNA follows: TGTGCCAGCAGGTCATTCGGGGACCGAGGGGACCAAGAGACCCAGTACTTC.